This entry describes one T cell receptor (beta chain). Authors' methods: Counts of nucleated cells, estimated from reference gene primer amplification, were obtained. Data came from immunoSEQ multiplex PCR; TCRdb stores just in-frame clones and leaves some out. V and J calls and clone size follow that table, whereas D and trimming were derived from the DNA. The sample consists of just under 150,000 clones, 85% of them appearing once. The CDR3 spans 15 residues. Germline V lookup: CDR1 MNHEY, CDR2 SVGEGT. Germline trimming cut 4 bases from V and 3 bases from J; bases unmatched to any gene: 4. The data originate from a study of blood T cell repertoires in COVID-19.

Input material: peripheral blood. The V gene is TRBV6-2 or TRBV6-3, the J gene TRBJ1-5; 9 nucleotides agree with TRBD1. The sequence derives from a human donor with acute or convalescent COVID-19. The donor label of this sample is uncertain. The CDR3 DNA reads TGTGCCAGCAGTTCAAACAGGGGGCCCAATCAGCCCCAGCATTTT. As protein: CASSSNRGPNQPQHF.